This T cell receptor beta chain was sequenced during a study of CD8+ T cells in alopecia areata. At the level of the study: Grafts of skin from C3H/HeJ donors aged about 6-12 months with spontaneous alopecia went to female C3H/HeJ mice aged roughly 7-10 weeks.

The CDR3 runs to 15 residues. The V end was cut by 6 bases, the J end by 3 bases, with 15 bases between. Germline V gene lookup returns CDR1 FNHDT and CDR2 SITEND (reference sequence). This clone turned up a few times. Its antigen is currently unknown. Gene names are the mouse ones. Read sequence stops 4 residues before the CDR3 end, and the germline J gene provides the missing end. Extracted RNA was reverse transcribed into cDNA, the sequencing template. The table came from immunoSEQ multiplex PCR; TCRdb's copy has only in-frame clones and leaves some out. The data show roughly 120,000 clones, with none appearing a single time. Study-level findings and limits: Sequencing of scalp samples also captures resident alphabeta T cells of normal skin. Affected scalp, especially in alopecia totalis/universalis, had a higher clonality than normal scalp did.

The specimen sequenced was lesional skin. The clonotype originates from a C3H/HeJ mouse with alopecia areata. MHC haplotype here: H2-k. The chain uses TRBV19 and TRBJ2-2, with a tentative D call TRBD2 (7 bases). The part of the CDR3 DNA that was read is TGTGCCAGCACCAATAGGGGGGCCTACACCGGG. This sequence encodes CASTNRGAYTG. The whole CDR3 reads CASTNRGAYTGQLYF.